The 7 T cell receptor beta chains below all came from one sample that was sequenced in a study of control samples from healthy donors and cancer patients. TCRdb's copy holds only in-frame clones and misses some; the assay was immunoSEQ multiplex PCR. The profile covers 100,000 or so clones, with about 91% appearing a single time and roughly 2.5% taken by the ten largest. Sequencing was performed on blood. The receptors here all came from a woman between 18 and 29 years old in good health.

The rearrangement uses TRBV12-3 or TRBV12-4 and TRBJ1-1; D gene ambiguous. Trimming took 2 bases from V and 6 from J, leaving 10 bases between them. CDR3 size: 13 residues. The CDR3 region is CASSLKLRAEAFF. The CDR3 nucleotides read TGTGCCAGCAGTTTAAAACTGCGGGCTGAAGCTTTCTTT.

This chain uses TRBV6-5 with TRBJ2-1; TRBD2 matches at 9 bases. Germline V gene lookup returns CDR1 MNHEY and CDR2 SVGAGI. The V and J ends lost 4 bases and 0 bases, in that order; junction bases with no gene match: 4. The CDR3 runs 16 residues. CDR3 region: CASSLRTSVSYNEQFF. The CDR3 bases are TGTGCCAGCAGTTTACGGACTAGCGTCTCCTACAATGAGCAGTTCTTC.

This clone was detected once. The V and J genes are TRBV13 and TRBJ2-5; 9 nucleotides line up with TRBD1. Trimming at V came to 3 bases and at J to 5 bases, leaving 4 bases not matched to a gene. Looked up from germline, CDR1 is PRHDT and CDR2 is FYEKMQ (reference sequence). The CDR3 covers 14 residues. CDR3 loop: CASSLGQGLETQYF. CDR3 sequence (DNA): TGTGCCAGCAGCTTGGGACAGGGATTGGAGACCCAGTACTTC.

DNA for the CDR3: TGCGCCAGCAGCCAAGTCCACAGAGGGCAAAACACCGGGGAGCTGTTTTTT. It is translated as CASSQVHRGQNTGELFF. The V gene is TRBV4-1, the J gene TRBJ2-2; tentatively, D is TRBD2 (5 bases). V lost 1 base, J lost 2 bases, and 14 bases lay in between. Germline CDR1 is MGHRA and CDR2 is YSYEKL. CDR3 length equals 17 residues.

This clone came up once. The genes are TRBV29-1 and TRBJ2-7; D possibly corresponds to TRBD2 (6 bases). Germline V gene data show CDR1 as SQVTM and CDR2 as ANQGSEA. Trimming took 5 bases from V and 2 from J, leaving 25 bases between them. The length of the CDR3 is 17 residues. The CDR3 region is CSVYLAGTGLQTYEQYF. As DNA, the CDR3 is TGCAGCGTTTACCTCGCTGGGACGGGACTCCAAACCTACGAGCAGTACTTC.

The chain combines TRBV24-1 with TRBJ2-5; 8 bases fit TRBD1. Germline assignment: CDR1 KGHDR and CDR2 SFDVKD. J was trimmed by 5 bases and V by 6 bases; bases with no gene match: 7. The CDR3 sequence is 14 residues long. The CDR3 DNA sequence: TGTGCCACCAGTTCAGGGGGCGCAGGGGAGACCCAGTACTTC. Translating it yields CATSSGGAGETQYF.

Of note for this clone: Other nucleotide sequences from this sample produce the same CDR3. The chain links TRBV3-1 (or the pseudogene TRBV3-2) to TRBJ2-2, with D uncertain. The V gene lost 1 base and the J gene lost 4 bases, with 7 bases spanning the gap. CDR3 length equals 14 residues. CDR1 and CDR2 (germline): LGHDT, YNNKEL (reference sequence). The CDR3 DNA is TGTGCCAGCAGCCAAGTCGGTGGCACCGGGGAGCTGTTTTTT. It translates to CASSQVGGTGELFF.